The next 19 T cell receptor beta chains were all read from a single sample in a study of T cells after yellow fever vaccination (dated by TCRdb to the late 2010s). The treatment or condition label on this specimen signifies: live attenuated yellow fever vaccine strain. Libraries were built with 5' RACE. Sequencing was carried out with an Illumina HiSeq 2500. TCRdb took the public reads, trimmed them with fastp at Q25, ran MiXCR for clone calling and kept in-frame beta chains. Entries are consolidated by CDR3 protein sequence, retaining the most common genes and DNA. The sample records approximately 110,000 distinct CDR3 sequences, about 7% of which are singletons. Just under 2.5% of the sample goes to the ten largest clones. The sequencing here drew on CD4+ T cells sorted from PBMCs, taken 10 days after the first yellow fever vaccination. These receptors all come from a man aged 18 to 30 who received the YFV17D yellow fever vaccine.

The V call is TRBV6-2 or TRBV6-3, the J call TRBJ1-6; D uncertain. Trimming pared 2 bases from V and 0 bases from J, leaving 5 bases between. Germline values: CDR1 MNHEY, CDR2 SVGEGT. There are 15 residues in the CDR3. The CDR3 bases are TGTGCCAGCAGTTACAGAAGCTCCTATAATTCACCCCTCCACTTT. Translating gives CASSYRSSYNSPLHF.

The V call is TRBV7-2, the J call TRBJ2-6; D not certain. Germline V CDR1 and CDR2: SGHTA, FQGNSA. The V gene lost 4 bases and the J gene lost 0 bases, with 10 bases spanning the gap. This CDR3 comprises 16 residues. The DNA of the CDR3 is TGTGCCAGCAGCTCCGGACGGAGCTCTGGGGCCAACGTCCTGACTTTC. Translating it yields CASSSGRSSGANVLTF.

This chain connects TRBV4-1 to TRBJ1-2; no clear D. The germline V gene encodes CDR1 MGHRA and CDR2 YSYEKL. Trimming took 1 base from V and 8 from J, leaving 20 bases between them. The CDR3 is 16 residues long. The CDR3 sequence is CASSQAPRGGSKGYTF. The CDR3 coding sequence is TGCGCCAGCAGCCAAGCCCCCCGAGGAGGGTCGAAAGGCTACACCTTC.

At least ten counts were recorded for this clonotype. In DNA form, the CDR3 reads TGCGCCAGCAGCTCAGCTTCGGGCAGCTACTCTGGAAACACCATATATTTT. It is translated as CASSSASGSYSGNTIYF. The chain couples TRBV5-1 to TRBJ1-3, with D uncertain. This CDR3 comprises 17 residues. V was clipped by 3 bases and J by 0 bases, with 16 bases between them. The germline CDR1 and CDR2 sequences are SGHRS and YFSETQ.

Many counts were recorded for this clonotype. The chain carries TRBV23-1 and TRBJ2-5; no clear D. TRBV23-1 is given ORF status, its function remaining uncertain. This CDR3 contains 13 residues. The V end lost 0 bases, the J end lost 5 bases, and 7 bases lay between the germline ends. CDR3: CASSQSRNETQYF. Here the CDR3 DNA reads TGCGCCAGCAGTCAATCGAGGAACGAGACCCAGTACTTC.

This clonotype was detected a few times. The J gene is TRBJ2-1, the V gene TRBV5-4; 8 positions agree with TRBD1. Germline CDR1 is SGHNT and CDR2 is YYREEE (reference sequence). CDR3 length: 14 amino acids. V was clipped by 8 bases and J by 6 bases; unmatched bases: 10. The CDR3 spells CASQTGGSVNEQFF. The DNA for the CDR3 is TGTGCCAGTCAAACAGGGGGGTCGGTCAATGAGCAGTTCTTC.

This clonotype came up many times. The CDR3 region has the DNA TGCAGTGCTAGAGATCCTGAAGGGGACGAGCAGTACGTC. This sequence encodes CSARDPEGDEQYV. This sequence joins TRBV20-1 and TRBJ2-7; perhaps TRBD1 as D (5 bases). V lost 0 bases and J lost 5, with 11 bases in between. Germline V gene sequence: CDR1 DFQATT, CDR2 SNEGSKA (reference sequence). CDR3 size: 13 residues.

This clonotype was observed at least ten times. CDR3 in DNA: TGCGCCAGCAGCATCCAGGGACCGAACACCGGGGAGCTGTTTTTT. The encoded protein is CASSIQGPNTGELFF. V usage is TRBV5-1 and J usage is TRBJ2-2, with D perhaps given as TRBD1 or TRBD2 (5 bases each). CDR3 length: 15 residues. Trimming took off 4 bases at V and 0 bases at J, with 10 bases between the two ends. Per the germline V gene, CDR1 is SGHRS and CDR2 is YFSETQ.

This clonotype was observed at least ten times. V and J are TRBV4-3 and TRBJ2-7; the D gene is possibly TRBD1 (6 bases). CDR1 and CDR2 (germline): LGHNA, YSLEER. V dropped 0 bases and J dropped 1 base, with 13 bases sitting between them. CDR3 length: 16 residues. The CDR3, as DNA: TGCGCCAGCAGCCAAGATTTTGCAGGGACATCCTACGAGCAGTACTTC. It specifies CASSQDFAGTSYEQYF.

This clonotype occurred many times. The rearrangement links TRBV11-3 to TRBJ2-1, with 9 bases fitting TRBD2. The CDR3 extends over 16 amino acids. The V segment lost 1 base and the J segment 9 bases; nucleotides outside the gene matches: 10. Germline V gives CDR1 SGHNT, CDR2 YENEEA. The chain's CDR3 is CASSLGGGGGPGEQFF. The CDR3 DNA follows: TGTGCCAGCAGCTTAGGAGGCGGGGGGGGCCCAGGTGAGCAGTTCTTC.

At least ten counts were recorded for this clonotype. This rearrangement joins TRBV3-1 to TRBJ2-5; no firm D call. The CDR3 spans 13 residues. Per the germline V gene, CDR1 is LGHDT and CDR2 is YNNKEL (reference sequence). V was cut by 1 base and J by 4 bases, with 7 bases left in between. The CDR3: CASSQGVLETQYF. CDR3 sequence (DNA): TGTGCCAGCAGCCAAGGGGTGCTAGAGACCCAGTACTTC.

This clonotype was counted many times. The chain carries TRBV5-1 and TRBJ2-1; no clear D. CDR1 SGHRS and CDR2 YFSETQ come from the germline V gene. V shed 7 bases and J shed 1 base, with 12 bases lying between them. The CDR3 totals 14 residues. The CDR3: CASSVLGSYNEQFF. CDR3 in DNA: TGCGCCAGCTCCGTCCTGGGGTCCTACAATGAGCAGTTCTTC.

The rearrangement links TRBV5-1 to TRBJ2-3; TRBD2 aligns across 11 bases. CDR3 size: 18 residues. From germline, CDR1 is SGHRS and CDR2 YFSETQ. With V trimmed by 1 base and J by 2 bases, 9 bases remained unmatched. CDR3 region: CASSLFSGGASNTDTQYF. The CDR3 DNA sequence: TGCGCCAGCAGCTTGTTTAGCGGGGGGGCCTCTAACACAGATACGCAGTATTTT.

This clonotype was picked up many times. This sequence joins TRBV6-2 or TRBV6-3 and TRBJ2-3; D not certain. With 6 bases removed from V and 0 bases from J, the gap between germline ends came to 4 bases. Germline V gene lookup returns CDR1 MNHEY and CDR2 SVGEGT. The CDR3 runs 12 residues. CDR3 region: CASRKSTDTQYF. The CDR3 bases are TGTGCCAGCAGGAAGAGCACAGATACGCAGTATTTT.

This clonotype was recorded many times. This rearrangement joins TRBV6-5 to TRBJ1-1, with D uncertain. CDR3 length: 13 amino acids. V was cut by 3 bases and J by 1 base, with 6 bases left in between. Germline CDR1 and CDR2: MNHEY and SVGAGI. This chain's CDR3 is CASSYSANTEAFF. The CDR3 nucleotides read TGTGCCAGCAGTTATTCAGCGAACACTGAAGCTTTCTTT.

This clonotype was counted many times. The J gene is TRBJ2-4, the V gene TRBV20-1; 8 nucleotides line up with TRBD1. The CDR3 loop spans 15 amino acids. V shed 1 base, J shed 1 base, and the junction held 3 bases outside the gene matches. Germline lookup yields CDR1 DFQATT and CDR2 SNEGSKA (reference sequence). In DNA, the CDR3 is TGCAGTGCTAGAGCAGGGGGCACGGCCAAAAACATTCAGTACTTC. Translating it yields CSARAGGTAKNIQYF.

There are many counts of this clonotype. This chain links TRBV6-2 or TRBV6-3 with TRBJ2-7, with D perhaps TRBD1 (5 bases). V was pared by 5 bases and J by 3 bases, with 11 bases between. CDR1 and CDR2 (germline): MNHEY, SVGEGT. This CDR3 contains 13 residues. The CDR3, as DNA: TGTGCCAGCAGTCCCATACAGGTCTACGAGCAGTACTTC. As protein: CASSPIQVYEQYF.

At least ten counts were recorded for this clonotype. The chain employs TRBV5-6 and TRBJ2-7; perhaps D is TRBD1 or TRBD2 (5 bases each). From germline, CDR1 is SGHDT and CDR2 YYEEEE. CDR3 length equals 14 residues. The germline V and J ends were trimmed by 2 bases and 2 bases, with 11 bases remaining between them. The CDR3: CASSFRDATYEQYV. Here the CDR3 DNA reads TGTGCCAGCAGCTTCCGGGACGCCACCTACGAGCAGTACGTC.

This clonotype was observed at least ten times. This chain uses TRBV5-1 with TRBJ1-5; D remains ambiguous. The ends were cut back, 4 bases at V and 3 bases at J, with 8 bases in the middle. Germline V lookup: CDR1 SGHRS, CDR2 YFSETQ. The CDR3 has 13 residues. CDR3 protein: CASSPTPNQPQHF. The DNA of the CDR3 is TGCGCCAGCAGCCCGACGCCCAATCAGCCCCAGCATTTT.